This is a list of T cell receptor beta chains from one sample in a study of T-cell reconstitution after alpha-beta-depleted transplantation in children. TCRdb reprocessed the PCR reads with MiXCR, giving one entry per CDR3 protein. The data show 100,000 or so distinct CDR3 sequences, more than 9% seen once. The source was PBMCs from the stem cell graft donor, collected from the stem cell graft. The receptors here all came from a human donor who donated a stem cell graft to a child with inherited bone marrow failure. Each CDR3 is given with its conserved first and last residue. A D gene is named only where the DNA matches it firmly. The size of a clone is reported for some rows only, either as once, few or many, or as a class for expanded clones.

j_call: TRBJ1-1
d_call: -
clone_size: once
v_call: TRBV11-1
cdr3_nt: TGTGCCAGCAGCTACACAGGGCCCACTGAAGCTTTCTTT
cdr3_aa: CASSYTGPTEAFF

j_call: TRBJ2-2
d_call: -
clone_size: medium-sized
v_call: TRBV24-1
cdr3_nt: TGTGCCACCAGTGCCCCGGACAGAGTGAACACCGGGGAGCTGTTTTTT
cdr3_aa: CATSAPDRVNTGELFF

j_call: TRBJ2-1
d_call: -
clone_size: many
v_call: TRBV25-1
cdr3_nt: TGTGCCAGCAGTGAATATCTGGAGCAGTTCTTC
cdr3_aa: CASSEYLEQFF

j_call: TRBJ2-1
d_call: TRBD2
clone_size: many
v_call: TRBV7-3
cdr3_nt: TGTGCCAGCAGCCCTAGCGGGGGGAGCTCCTACAATGAGCAGTTCTTC
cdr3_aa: CASSPSGGSSYNEQFF

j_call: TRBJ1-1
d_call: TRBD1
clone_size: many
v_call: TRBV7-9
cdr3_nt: TGTGCCAGCAGCTCGGACAGGGCCCCTGAAGCTTTCTTT
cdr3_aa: CASSSDRAPEAFF

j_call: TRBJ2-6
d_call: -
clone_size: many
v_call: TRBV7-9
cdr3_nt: TGTGCCAGCAGTCCAACTGGGGTGGCTGGGGCCAACGTCCTGACTTTC
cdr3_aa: CASSPTGVAGANVLTF

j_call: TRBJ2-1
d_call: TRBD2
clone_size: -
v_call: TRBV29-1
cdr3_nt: TGCAGCGTTAGCGGGAGCTACAATGAGCAGTTCTTC
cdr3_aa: CSVSGSYNEQFF

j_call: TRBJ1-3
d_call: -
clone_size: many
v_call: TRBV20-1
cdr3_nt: TGCAGTGCTAGGAGCGGGAGTGCCGTTACCTATGGAAACACCATATATTTT
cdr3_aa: CSARSGSAVTYGNTIYF

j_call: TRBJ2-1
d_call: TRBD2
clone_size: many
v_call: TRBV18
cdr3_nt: TGTGCCAGCTCACCCATAAGCGGGATTTCCTACAATGAGCAGTTCTTC
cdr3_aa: CASSPISGISYNEQFF

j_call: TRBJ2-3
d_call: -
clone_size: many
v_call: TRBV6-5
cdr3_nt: TGTGCCAGCAGACTCTCCAGGGGTAGAACAGATACGCAGTATTTT
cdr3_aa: CASRLSRGRTDTQYF

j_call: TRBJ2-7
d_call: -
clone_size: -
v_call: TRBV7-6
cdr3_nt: TGTGCCAGCAGCAAAAGGATCTACGAGCAGTACTTC
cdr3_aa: CASSKRIYEQYF